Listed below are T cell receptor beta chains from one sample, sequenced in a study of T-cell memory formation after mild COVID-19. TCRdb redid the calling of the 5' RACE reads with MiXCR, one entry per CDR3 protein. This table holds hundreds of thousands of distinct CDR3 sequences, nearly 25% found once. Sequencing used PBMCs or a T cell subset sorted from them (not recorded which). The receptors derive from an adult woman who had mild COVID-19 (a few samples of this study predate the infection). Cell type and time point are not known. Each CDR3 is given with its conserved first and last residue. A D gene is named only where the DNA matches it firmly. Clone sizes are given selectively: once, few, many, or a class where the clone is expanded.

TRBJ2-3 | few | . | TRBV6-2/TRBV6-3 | TGTGCCAGCAGTTGGAGGGGGCGGGCAGATACGCAGTATTTT | CASSWRGRADTQYF
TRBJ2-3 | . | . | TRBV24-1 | TGTGCCACCAGTGACCTACAGGGTTTCACAGATACGCAGTATTTT | CATSDLQGFTDTQYF
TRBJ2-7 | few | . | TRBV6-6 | TGTGCCAGCAGCTCCAGGGGGGACTACGAGCAGTACTTC | CASSSRGDYEQYF
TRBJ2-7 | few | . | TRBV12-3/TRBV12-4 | TGTGCCAGCAGTTTACAGGGGCGGCAGTACTTC | CASSLQGRQYF
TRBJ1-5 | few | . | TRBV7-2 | TGTGCCAGCAGCCCTAGGACGGGGGATCAGCCCCAGCATTTT | CASSPRTGDQPQHF
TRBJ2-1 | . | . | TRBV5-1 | TGCGCCAGCAGACCGGAAGCGGGTGAGCAGTTCTTC | CASRPEAGEQFF
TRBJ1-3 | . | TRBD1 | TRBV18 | TGTGCCAGCTCACCCCTGGGACAGGCGAGTTCTGGAAACACCATATATTTT | CASSPLGQASSGNTIYF
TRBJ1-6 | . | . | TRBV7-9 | TGTGCCAGCAGCTTGGGGAACGGGGGATCCTATAATTCACCCCTCCACTTT | CASSLGNGGSYNSPLHF
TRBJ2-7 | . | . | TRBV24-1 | TGTGCCACCAGTGATTTGAGCGAGCAGTACTTC | CATSDLSEQYF
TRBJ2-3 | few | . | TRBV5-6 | TGTGCCAGCAGCTTGGCCCTGTTCGCAGATACGCAGTATTTT | CASSLALFADTQYF
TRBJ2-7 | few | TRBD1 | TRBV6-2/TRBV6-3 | TGTGCCAGCCAGGGGGTTTCCTACGAGCAGTACTTC | CASQGVSYEQYF
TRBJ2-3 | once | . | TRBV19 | TGTGCCAGTAGTCTCCGGTTCGGTAGCACAGATACGCAGTATTTT | CASSLRFGSTDTQYF
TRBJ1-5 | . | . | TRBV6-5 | TGTGCCAGCAGTCGGAGAACGGGTCAGCCCCAGCATTTT | CASSRRTGQPQHF
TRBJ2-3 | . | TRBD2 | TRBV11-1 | TGTGCCAGCAGCTTAGCCATCACCGGGGGGGTGAAAGATACGCAGTATTTT | CASSLAITGGVKDTQYF
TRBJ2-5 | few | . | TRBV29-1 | TGCAGCGTTTATTTCCGGGGGCGAGAGACCCAGTACTTC | CSVYFRGRETQYF
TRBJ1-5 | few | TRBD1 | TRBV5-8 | TGTGCCAGCAGCGCCGACAGGGGACCCCCCTTCCCTAGCAATCAGCCCCAGCATTTT | CASSADRGPPFPSNQPQHF
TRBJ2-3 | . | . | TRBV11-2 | TGTGCCAGCAGACGGTGGCACTCATCCACAGATACGCAGTATTTT | CASRRWHSSTDTQYF
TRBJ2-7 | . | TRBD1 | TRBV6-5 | TGTGCCAGCAGTTACTCGATTCTCGGGACAGGGGCCTACGAGCAGTACTTC | CASSYSILGTGAYEQYF
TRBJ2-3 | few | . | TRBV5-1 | TGCGCCAGCAGGCGACAGTCTAGCACAGATACGCAGTATTTT | CASRRQSSTDTQYF
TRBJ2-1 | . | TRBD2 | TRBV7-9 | TGTGCCAGCAGCCTGACTAGCGCGTACTACAATGAGCAGTTCTTC | CASSLTSAYYNEQFF
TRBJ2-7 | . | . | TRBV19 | TGTGCCAGTAGCTTCACCCGGGACACAAGCTACGAGCAGTACTTC | CASSFTRDTSYEQYF
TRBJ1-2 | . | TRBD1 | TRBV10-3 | TGTGCCACCAGCTCCCCGGGACAGGGCCTCACAGGGTATGGCTACACCTTC | CATSSPGQGLTGYGYTF
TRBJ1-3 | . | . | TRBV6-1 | TGTGCCAGCAGTGACCGGTTAAACTCTGGAAACACCATATATTTT | CASSDRLNSGNTIYF
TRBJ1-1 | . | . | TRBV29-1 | TGCAGCGTTGAAGATCTAGGAATGGAAGCTTTCTTT | CSVEDLGMEAFF
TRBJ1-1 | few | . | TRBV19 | TGTGCCAGTAGTGCTTTCGGGACGGCGAACACTGAAGCTTTCTTT | CASSAFGTANTEAFF
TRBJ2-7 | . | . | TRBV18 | TGTGCCAGCTCAGCTAGCCCGGGGGGCGGTTCGTACGAGCAGTACTTC | CASSASPGGGSYEQYF
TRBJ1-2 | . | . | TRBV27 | TGTGCCAGCAGTTCCGCCGGGACAATTAAAGACTACACCTTC | CASSSAGTIKDYTF
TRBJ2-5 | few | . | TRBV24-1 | TGTGCCACCAGAGGACGGTTCCAAGAGACCCAGTACTTC | CATRGRFQETQYF
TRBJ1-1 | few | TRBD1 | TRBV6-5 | TGTGCCAGCAGATCCGACCGGGGACAGGGTACTGAAGCTTTCTTT | CASRSDRGQGTEAFF
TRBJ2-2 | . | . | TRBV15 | TGTGCCACCAGCAGAGATGCCGAGCCCGGGGAGCTGTTTTTT | CATSRDAEPGELFF
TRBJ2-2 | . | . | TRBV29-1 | TGCAGCGTTTTTCTGGCCGGGGAGCTGTTTTTT | CSVFLAGELFF
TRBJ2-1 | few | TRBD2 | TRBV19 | TGTGCCAGTAGTATAGCTTGGGGTAGCGGGAGCTATGAGCAGTTCTTC | CASSIAWGSGSYEQFF
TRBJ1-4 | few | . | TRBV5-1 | TGCGCCAGCAGCCTTCAACCCGGTGCGAATGAAAAACTGTTTTTT | CASSLQPGANEKLFF
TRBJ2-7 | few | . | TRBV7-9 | TGTGCCAGCAGCTTTGAGGGAATTGAGCAGTACTTC | CASSFEGIEQYF
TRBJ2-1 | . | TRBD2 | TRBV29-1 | TGCAGCGTCAAGCCACCGGGACTAGAGCTTTACAATGAGCAGTTCTTC | CSVKPPGLELYNEQFF
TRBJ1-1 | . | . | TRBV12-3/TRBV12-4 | TGTGCCAGCAATTTGGGGGTGAGGACTGAAGCTTTCTTT | CASNLGVRTEAFF
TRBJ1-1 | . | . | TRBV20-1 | TGCAGTGCTCAGAGGAGGCAGATTTCTGAAGCTTTCTTT | CSAQRRQISEAFF
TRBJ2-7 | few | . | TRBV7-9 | TGTGCCAGCAGCACCACGGACTGGTGGTCCGAGCAGTACTTC | CASSTTDWWSEQYF
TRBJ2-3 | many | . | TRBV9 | TGTGCCAGCAGCCTCGACGTTACAGGTGTGAGTAGCACAGATACGCAGTATTTT | CASSLDVTGVSSTDTQYF
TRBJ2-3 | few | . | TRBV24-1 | TGTGCCACCAGTGGTGTATCGGCGAGCACAGATACGCAGTATTTT | CATSGVSASTDTQYF
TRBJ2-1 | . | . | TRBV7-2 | TGTGCCAGCAGACGGAGGGCCGACAATGAGCAGTTCTTC | CASRRRADNEQFF
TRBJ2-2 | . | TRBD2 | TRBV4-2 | TGTGCCAGCAGCCAAGATCCTAGCGGGAACACCGGGGAGCTGTTTTTT | CASSQDPSGNTGELFF
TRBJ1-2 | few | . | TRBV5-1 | TGCGCCAGCAGCTTGGGGGACGGACTCTATGGCTACACCTTC | CASSLGDGLYGYTF
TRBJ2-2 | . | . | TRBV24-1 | TGTGCCACCAGTGACGCACGAAGGGTAACCGGGGAGCTGTTTTTT | CATSDARRVTGELFF
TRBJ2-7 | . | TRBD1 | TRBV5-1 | TGCGCCAGCAGCTTGGGAGGGACAGGGTCCCACGAGCAGTACTTC | CASSLGGTGSHEQYF
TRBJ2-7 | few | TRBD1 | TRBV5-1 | TGCGCCAGCAGCTTTAGCCGGGACAGGGGTTACGAGCAGTACTTC | CASSFSRDRGYEQYF
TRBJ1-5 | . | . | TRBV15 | TGTGCCACCAGCAGAGACACCTGGGGCGGGGACCATCAGCCCCAGCATTTT | CATSRDTWGGDHQPQHF
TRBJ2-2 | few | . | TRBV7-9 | TGTGCCAGCCATACCTCGTCATACGCCGGGGAGCTGTTTTTT | CASHTSSYAGELFF
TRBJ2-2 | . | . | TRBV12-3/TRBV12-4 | TGTGCCAGCAGTTTCGGCCTACTAAGTGGAGCCAGCGGGGAGCTGTTTTTT | CASSFGLLSGASGELFF
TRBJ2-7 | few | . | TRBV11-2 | TGTGCCAGCAGCCAACCCCCGAGCTACGAGCAGTACTTC | CASSQPPSYEQYF